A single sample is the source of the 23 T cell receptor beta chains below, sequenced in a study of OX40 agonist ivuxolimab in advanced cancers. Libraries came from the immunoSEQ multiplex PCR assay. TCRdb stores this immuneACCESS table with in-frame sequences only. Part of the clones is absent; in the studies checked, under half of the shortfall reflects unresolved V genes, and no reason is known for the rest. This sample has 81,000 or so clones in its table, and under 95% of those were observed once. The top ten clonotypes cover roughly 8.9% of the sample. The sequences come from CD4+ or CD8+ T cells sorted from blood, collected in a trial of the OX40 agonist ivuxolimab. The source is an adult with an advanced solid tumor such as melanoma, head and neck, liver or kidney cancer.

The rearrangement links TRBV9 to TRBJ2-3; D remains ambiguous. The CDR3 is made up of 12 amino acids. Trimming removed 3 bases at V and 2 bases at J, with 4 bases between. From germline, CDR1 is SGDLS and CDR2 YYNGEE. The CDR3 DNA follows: TGTGCCAGCAGCGCAGTCACAGATACGCAGTATTTT. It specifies CASSAVTDTQYF.

CDR3 region: CASSSMPVSLAFF. The CDR3 DNA is TGTGCCAGCAGCTCCATGCCCGTAAGTTTGGCTTTCTTT. V gene TRBV7-9 combines with J gene TRBJ1-1; D is unclear. The V and J ends lost 4 bases and 11 bases respectively, with 17 bases between them. CDR3 length: 13 amino acids. Germline assignment: CDR1 SEHNR and CDR2 FQNEAQ (reference sequence). Variable domain in full (rest from reference TRBV7-9 and TRBJ1-1): DTGVSQNPRHKITKRGQNVTFRCDPISEHNRLYWYRQTLGQGPEFLTYFQNEAQLEKSRLLSDRFSAERPKGSFSTLEIQRTEQGDSAMYLCASSSMPVSLAFFGQGTRLTVV.

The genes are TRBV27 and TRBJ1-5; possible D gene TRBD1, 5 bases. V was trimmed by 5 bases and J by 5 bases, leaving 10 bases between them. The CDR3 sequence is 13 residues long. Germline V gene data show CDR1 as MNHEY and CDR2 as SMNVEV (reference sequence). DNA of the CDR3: TGTGCCAGCAGTATGGAAGGGGATCAGCCCCAGCATTTT. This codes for CASSMEGDQPQHF.

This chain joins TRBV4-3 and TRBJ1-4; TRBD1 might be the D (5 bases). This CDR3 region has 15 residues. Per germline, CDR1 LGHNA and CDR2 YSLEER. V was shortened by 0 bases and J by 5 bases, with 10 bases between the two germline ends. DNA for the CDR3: TGCGCCAGCAGCCAAGATCTTGGGACCAATGAAAAACTGTTTTTT. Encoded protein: CASSQDLGTNEKLFF.

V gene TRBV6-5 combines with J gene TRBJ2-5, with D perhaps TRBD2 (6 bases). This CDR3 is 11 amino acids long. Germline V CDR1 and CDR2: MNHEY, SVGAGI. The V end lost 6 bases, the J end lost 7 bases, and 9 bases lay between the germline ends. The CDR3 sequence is CASSRAGTQYF. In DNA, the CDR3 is TGTGCCAGCAGCCGAGCGGGGACCCAGTACTTC.

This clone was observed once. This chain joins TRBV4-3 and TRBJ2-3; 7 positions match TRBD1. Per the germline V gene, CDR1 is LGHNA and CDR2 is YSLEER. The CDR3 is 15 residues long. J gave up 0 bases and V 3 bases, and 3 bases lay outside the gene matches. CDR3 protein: CASSQDRSSTDTQYF. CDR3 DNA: TGCGCCAGCAGCCAGGACAGGTCTAGCACAGATACGCAGTATTTT.

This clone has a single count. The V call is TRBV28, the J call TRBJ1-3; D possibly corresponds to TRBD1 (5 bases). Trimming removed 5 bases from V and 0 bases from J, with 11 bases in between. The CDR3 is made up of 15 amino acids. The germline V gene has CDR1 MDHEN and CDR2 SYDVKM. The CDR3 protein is CASSRDASSGNTIYF. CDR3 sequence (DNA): TGTGCCAGCAGTAGGGACGCGAGCTCTGGAAACACCATATATTTT.

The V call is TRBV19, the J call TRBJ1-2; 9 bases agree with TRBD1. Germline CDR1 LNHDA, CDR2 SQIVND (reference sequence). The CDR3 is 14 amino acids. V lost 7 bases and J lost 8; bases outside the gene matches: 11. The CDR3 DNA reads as TGTGCCAGTACCCAGACAGGGGGTCTCTGGGGCTACACCTTC. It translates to CASTQTGGLWGYTF.

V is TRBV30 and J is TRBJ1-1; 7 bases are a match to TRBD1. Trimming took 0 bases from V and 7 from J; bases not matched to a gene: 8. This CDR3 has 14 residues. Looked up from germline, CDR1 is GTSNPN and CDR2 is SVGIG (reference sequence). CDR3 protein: CAWSVLGQGDEAFF. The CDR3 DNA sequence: TGTGCCTGGAGTGTACTAGGGCAGGGGGATGAAGCTTTCTTT.

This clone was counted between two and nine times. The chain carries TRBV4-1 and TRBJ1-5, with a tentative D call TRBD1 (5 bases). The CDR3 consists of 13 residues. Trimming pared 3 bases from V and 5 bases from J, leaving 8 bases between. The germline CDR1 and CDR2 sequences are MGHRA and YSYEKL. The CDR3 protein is CASSHGGDQPQHF. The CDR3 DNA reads TGCGCCAGCAGCCATGGAGGGGATCAGCCCCAGCATTTT.

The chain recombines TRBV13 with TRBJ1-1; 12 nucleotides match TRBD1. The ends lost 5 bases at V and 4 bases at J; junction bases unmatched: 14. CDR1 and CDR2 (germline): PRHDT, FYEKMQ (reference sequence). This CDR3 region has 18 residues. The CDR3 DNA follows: TGTGCCAGCAGCGTAGACCTCGGGACAGGGGGCGCTGGCACTGAAGCTTTCTTT. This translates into CASSVDLGTGGAGTEAFF.

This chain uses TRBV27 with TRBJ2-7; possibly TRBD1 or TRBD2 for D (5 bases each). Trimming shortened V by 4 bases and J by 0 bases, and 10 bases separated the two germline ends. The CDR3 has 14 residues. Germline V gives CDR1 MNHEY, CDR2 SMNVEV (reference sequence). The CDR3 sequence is CASSSRGVSYEQYF. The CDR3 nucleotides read TGTGCCAGCAGTTCTCGGGGCGTCTCCTACGAGCAGTACTTC.

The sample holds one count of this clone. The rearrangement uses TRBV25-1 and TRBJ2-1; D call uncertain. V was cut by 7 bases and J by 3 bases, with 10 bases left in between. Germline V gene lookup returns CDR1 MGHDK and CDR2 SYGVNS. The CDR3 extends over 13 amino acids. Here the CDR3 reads CASNRRNYNEQFF. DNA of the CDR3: TGTGCCAGCAATCGACGGAACTACAATGAGCAGTTCTTC. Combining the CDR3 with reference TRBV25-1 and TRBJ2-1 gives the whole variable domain EADIYQTPRYLVIGTGKKITLECSQTMGHDKMYWYQQDPGMELHLIHYSYGVNSTEKGDLSSESTVSRIRTEHFPLTLESARPSHTSQYLCASNRRNYNEQFFGPGTRLTVL.

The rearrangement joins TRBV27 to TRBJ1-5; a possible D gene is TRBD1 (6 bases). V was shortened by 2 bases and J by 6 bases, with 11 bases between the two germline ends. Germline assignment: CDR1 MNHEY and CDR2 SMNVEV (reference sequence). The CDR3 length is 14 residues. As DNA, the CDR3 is TGTGCCAGCAGTTTAACAGGGATGGGTCAGCCCCAGCATTTT. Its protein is CASSLTGMGQPQHF.

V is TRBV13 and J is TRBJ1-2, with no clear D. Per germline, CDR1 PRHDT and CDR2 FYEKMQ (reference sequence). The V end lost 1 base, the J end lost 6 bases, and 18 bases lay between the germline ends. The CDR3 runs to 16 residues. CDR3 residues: CASSLAPSSFIDGYTF. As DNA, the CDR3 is TGTGCCAGCAGCTTAGCTCCCAGTTCCTTTATCGATGGCTACACCTTC.

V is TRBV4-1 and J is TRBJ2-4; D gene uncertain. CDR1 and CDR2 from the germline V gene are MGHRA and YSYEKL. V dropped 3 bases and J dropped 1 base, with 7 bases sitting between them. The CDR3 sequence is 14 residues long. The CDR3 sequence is CASSHQRAKNIQYF. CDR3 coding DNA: TGCGCCAGCAGCCACCAACGCGCCAAAAACATTCAGTACTTC.

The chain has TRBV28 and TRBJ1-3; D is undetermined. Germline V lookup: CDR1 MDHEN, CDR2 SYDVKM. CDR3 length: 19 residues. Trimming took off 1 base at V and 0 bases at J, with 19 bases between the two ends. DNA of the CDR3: TGTGCCAGCAGTTTATTTAGAGGAAGACAACGCTCCTCTGGAAACACCATATATTTT. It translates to CASSLFRGRQRSSGNTIYF.

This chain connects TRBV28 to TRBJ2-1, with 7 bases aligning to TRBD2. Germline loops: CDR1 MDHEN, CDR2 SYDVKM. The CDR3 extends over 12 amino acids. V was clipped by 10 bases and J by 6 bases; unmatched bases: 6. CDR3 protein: CATRGVRNEQFF. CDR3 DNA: TGTGCCACCCGGGGGGTGCGCAATGAGCAGTTCTTC.

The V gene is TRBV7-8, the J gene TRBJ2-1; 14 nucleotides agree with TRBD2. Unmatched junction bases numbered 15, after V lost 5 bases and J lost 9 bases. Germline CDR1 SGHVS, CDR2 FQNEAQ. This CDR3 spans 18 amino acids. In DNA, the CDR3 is TGTGCCAGCAGCAAACCGGGACTAGCGGGAGTAAATCCGGGTGAGCAGTTCTTC. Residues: CASSKPGLAGVNPGEQFF.

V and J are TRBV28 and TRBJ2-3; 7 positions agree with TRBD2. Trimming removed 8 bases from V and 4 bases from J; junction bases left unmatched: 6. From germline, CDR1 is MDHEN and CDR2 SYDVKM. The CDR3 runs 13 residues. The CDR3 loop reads CASRGELPDTQYF. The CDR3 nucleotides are TGTGCCAGCCGGGGGGAGCTCCCAGATACGCAGTATTTT.

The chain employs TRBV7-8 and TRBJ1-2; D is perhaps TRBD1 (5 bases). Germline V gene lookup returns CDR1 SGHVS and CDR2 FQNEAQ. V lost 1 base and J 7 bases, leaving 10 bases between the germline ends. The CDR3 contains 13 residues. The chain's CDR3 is CASSLGRVGGYTF. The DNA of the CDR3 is TGTGCCAGCAGCTTAGGCAGGGTGGGTGGCTACACCTTC.

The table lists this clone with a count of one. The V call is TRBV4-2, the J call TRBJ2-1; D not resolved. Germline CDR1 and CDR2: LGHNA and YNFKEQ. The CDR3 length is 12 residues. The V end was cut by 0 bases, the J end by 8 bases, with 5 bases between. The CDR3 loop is CASSQDSHEQFF. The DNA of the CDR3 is TGTGCCAGCAGCCAAGATTCGCATGAGCAGTTCTTC.

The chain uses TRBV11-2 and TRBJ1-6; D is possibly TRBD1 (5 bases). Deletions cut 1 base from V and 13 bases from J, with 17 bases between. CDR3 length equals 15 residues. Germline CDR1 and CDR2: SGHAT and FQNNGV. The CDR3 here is CASSLAREVGVPLHF. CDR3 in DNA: TGTGCCAGCAGCTTAGCCCGGGAGGTAGGGGTTCCCCTCCACTTT. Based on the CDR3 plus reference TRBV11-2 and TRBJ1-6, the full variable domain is EAGVAQSPRYKIIEKRQSVAFWCNPISGHATLYWYQQILGQGPKLLIQFQNNGVVDDSQLPKDRFSAERLKGVDSTLKIQPAKLEDSAVYLCASSLAREVGVPLHFGNGTRLTVT.